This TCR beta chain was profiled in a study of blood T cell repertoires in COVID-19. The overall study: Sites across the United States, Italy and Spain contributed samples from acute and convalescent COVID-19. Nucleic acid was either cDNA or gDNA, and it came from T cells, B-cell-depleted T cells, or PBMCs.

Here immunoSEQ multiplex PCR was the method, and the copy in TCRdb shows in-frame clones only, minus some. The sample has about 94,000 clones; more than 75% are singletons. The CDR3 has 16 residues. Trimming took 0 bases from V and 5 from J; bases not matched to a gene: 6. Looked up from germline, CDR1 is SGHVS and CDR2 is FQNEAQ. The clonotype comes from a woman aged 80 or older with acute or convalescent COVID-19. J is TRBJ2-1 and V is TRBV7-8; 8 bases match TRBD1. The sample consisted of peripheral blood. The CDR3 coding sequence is TGTGCCAGCAGCTTAGCTGAGGACAGGGACCACAATGAGCAGTTCTTC. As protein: CASSLAEDRDHNEQFF.